Presented here are 6 T cell receptor beta chains from one specimen sequenced in a study of CD8+ T cells in alopecia areata. cDNA serving as the sequencing template came from extracted, reverse transcribed RNA. Clones were sequenced by immunoSEQ multiplex PCR, and TCRdb holds only the in-frame ones, with some missing. The table lists 69,000 or so clones, roughly 60% of them singletons, with about 15% in the top ten. This specimen was CD8+ T cells sorted from blood, taken at week 0. Source of these receptors: a human donor with alopecia areata.

This clone showed up just a few times. The chain recombines TRBV11-2 with TRBJ2-3; 8 bases match TRBD2. V lost 1 base, J lost 6 bases, and 12 bases stayed unmatched. Germline values: CDR1 SGHAT, CDR2 FQNNGV. The CDR3 length is 17 residues. The CDR3 region is CASSLGTRGGFLDTQYF. The CDR3 DNA reads as TGTGCCAGCAGCTTAGGCACCCGGGGGGGCTTCCTTGATACGCAGTATTTT.

This clone came up a few times. This rearrangement joins TRBV10-3 to TRBJ2-1, with D uncertain. The CDR3 runs 17 residues. Germline CDR1 ENHRY, CDR2 SYGVKD. Trimming removed 3 bases from V and 6 bases from J, with 21 bases in between. CDR3 DNA sequence: TGTGCCATCAGTGACCCGGAAAAGCACAGTCTCTTCAATGAGCAGTTCTTC. Protein sequence: CAISDPEKHSLFNEQFF.

DNA for the CDR3: TGCGCCAGCAGCTGGGCCGGGACAGACTATGGCTACACCTTC. Translated: CASSWAGTDYGYTF. This chain joins TRBV5-1 and TRBJ1-2; 7 bases map to TRBD1. Germline loops: CDR1 SGHRS, CDR2 YFSETQ. There are 14 residues in the CDR3. V shed 3 bases, J shed 3 bases, and the junction held 5 bases outside the gene matches.

This clone was observed a few times. This chain joins TRBV5-4 and TRBJ2-5; no definite D call. CDR1 and CDR2 (germline): SGHNT, YYREEE (reference sequence). CDR3 length equals 14 residues. The V end was cut by 0 bases, the J end by 0 bases, with 6 bases between. This CDR3 is CASSLERYQETQYF. The CDR3 DNA is TGTGCCAGCAGCTTGGAGCGATACCAAGAGACCCAGTACTTC.

This clone is labeled medium-sized. The chain is built from TRBV7-9 and TRBJ2-5, with D possibly being TRBD1 or TRBD2 (5 bases each). The ends were cut back, 3 bases at V and 2 bases at J, with 13 bases in the middle. Germline V gene sequence: CDR1 SEHNR, CDR2 FQNEAQ (reference sequence). The CDR3 sequence is 15 residues long. The CDR3 nucleotides are TGTGCCAGCAGCTTGCCGGGACGGGTGCAAGAGACCCAGTACTTC. Its translation is CASSLPGRVQETQYF.

This clone was detected a few times. Possible read error: a much larger clone is one base away. V is TRBV7-3 and J is TRBJ2-3; D is possibly TRBD2 (5 bases). The CDR3 runs 13 residues. Germline lookup yields CDR1 SGHTA and CDR2 FQGTGA. The ends were cut back, 4 bases at V and 0 bases at J, with 5 bases in the middle. The CDR3 coding sequence is TGTGCCAGCAGCTGGACTAGCACAGATACGCAGTATTTT. Its translation is CASSWTSTDTQYF.